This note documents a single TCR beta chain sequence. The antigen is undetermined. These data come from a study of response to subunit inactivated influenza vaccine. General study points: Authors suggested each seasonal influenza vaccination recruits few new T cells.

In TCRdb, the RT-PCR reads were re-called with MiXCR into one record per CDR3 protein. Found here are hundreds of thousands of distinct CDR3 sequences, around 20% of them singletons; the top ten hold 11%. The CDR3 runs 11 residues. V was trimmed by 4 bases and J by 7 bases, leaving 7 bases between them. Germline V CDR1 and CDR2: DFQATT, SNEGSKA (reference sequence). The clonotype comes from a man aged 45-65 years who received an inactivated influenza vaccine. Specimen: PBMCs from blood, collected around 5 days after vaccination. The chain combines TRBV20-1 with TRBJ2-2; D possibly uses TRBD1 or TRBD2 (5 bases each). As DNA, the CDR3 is TGCAGTGCTATTGGGGGCGGGGAGCTGTTTTTT. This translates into CSAIGGGELFF.